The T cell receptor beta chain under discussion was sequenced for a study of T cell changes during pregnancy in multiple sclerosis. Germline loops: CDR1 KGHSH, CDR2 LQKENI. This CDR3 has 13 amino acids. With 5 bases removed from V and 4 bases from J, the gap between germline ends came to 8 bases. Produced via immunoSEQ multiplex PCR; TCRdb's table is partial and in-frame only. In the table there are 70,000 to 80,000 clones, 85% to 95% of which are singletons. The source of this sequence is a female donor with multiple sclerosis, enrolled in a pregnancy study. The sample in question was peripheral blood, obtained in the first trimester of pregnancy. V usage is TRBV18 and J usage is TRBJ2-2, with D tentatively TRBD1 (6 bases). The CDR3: CASSKDSTGELFF. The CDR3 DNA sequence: TGTGCCAGCTCAAAGGACAGCACCGGGGAGCTGTTTTTT.